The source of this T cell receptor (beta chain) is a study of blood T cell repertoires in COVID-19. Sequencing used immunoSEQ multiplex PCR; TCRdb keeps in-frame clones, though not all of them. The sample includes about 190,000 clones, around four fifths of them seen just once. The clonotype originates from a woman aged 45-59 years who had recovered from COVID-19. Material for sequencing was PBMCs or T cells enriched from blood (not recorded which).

CDR3 coding DNA: TGTGCCAGCAGCCAAGATTTCAGCTCCTACAATGAGCAGTTCTTC. Its translation is CASSQDFSSYNEQFF. The chain joins TRBV4-2 to TRBJ2-1; D gene uncertain. Trimming removed 0 bases from V and 0 bases from J, with 6 bases in between. This CDR3 is 15 amino acids long. In germline, CDR1 is LGHNA, CDR2 YNFKEQ.